This is a list of T cell receptor beta chains from one sample in a study of control samples from healthy donors and cancer patients. Assay: immunoSEQ multiplex PCR; the TCRdb copy retains only in-frame clones and omits some. The sample carries 400,000 to 500,000 clones, more than 80% recorded once. The material sequenced was PBMCs. The receptors stem from a man in his forties or fifties with head and neck cancer. Both conserved end residues are part of each CDR3. D genes are given only for firm matches. Clone size is given for some rows only: seen once, a few or many times, or a class if the clone is expanded.

TRBD2	-	TRBV6-6	TRBJ2-1	CASSYSRVAGDNEQFF	TGTGCCAGCAGTTACTCGCGGGTAGCGGGGGACAATGAGCAGTTCTTC
-	once	TRBV9	TRBJ1-2	CASSPSGLTNYGYTF	TGTGCCAGCAGCCCCTCAGGGCTTACGAACTATGGCTACACCTTC
-	-	TRBV4-2	TRBJ1-3	CASSPDQGSGNTIYF	TGTGCCAGCAGCCCCGACCAGGGGTCTGGAAACACCATATATTTT
TRBD1	-	TRBV29-1	TRBJ1-1	CSVYSDRGYTEAFF	TGCAGCGTTTACTCGGACAGGGGGTACACTGAAGCTTTCTTT
-	-	TRBV7-2	TRBJ2-3	CASSSPPGAGDTQYF	TGTGCCAGCAGCTCCCCTCCGGGGGCGGGAGATACGCAGTATTTT
-	-	TRBV6-5	TRBJ2-5	CASRTAERETQYF	TGTGCCAGCAGGACAGCAGAGAGAGAGACCCAGTACTTC
TRBD2	few	TRBV9	TRBJ2-3	CASSVSGATDTQYF	TGTGCCAGCAGCGTTAGCGGGGCAACAGATACGCAGTATTTT
-	once	TRBV27	TRBJ2-1	CASSFEGAPYNEQFF	TGTGCCAGCAGTTTTGAAGGGGCCCCCTACAATGAGCAGTTCTTC
-	-	TRBV19	TRBJ2-4	CASSITGLAKNIQYF	TGTGCCAGTAGTATAACAGGGCTAGCCAAAAACATTCAGTACTTC
TRBD1	-	TRBV18	TRBJ1-2	CASSPSGGHGYTF	TGTGCCAGCTCACCCTCAGGGGGCCATGGCTACACCTTC